Listed below are T cell receptor beta chains from one sample, sequenced in a study of blood T cell repertoires in COVID-19. Clones were sequenced by immunoSEQ multiplex PCR, and TCRdb holds only the in-frame ones, with some missing. This table holds 80,000 or so clones, about three quarters found once. The sample consisted of peripheral blood. These receptor sequences come from a human donor in a cohort sampled during active COVID-19. CDR3s include the opening cysteine and the closing phenylalanine or tryptophan. D genes are given only for firm matches. For some rows the clone size is stated as once, few or many, or as a class when expanded; others skip it.

v_call	d_call	j_call	clone_size	cdr3_nt	cdr3_aa
TRBV7-8	-	TRBJ1-1	few	TGTGCCAGCAGCCATTCTCCGGGGAGATGGGAAGCTTTCTTT	CASSHSPGRWEAFF
TRBV7-7	TRBD1	TRBJ2-7	-	TGTGCCAGCAGCTACCGGACAGGGAGCCCCTACGAGCAGTACTTC	CASSYRTGSPYEQYF
TRBV18	TRBD1	TRBJ2-7	-	TGTGCCAGCTCACCAACGAATCCAGGGGGCCCCGAGCAGTACTTC	CASSPTNPGGPEQYF
TRBV28	TRBD2	TRBJ2-4	-	TGTGCCAGCAGTGCTAGCGGGGGCCCAACCATCCAGTACTTC	CASSASGGPTIQYF
TRBV29-1	TRBD1	TRBJ1-2	-	TGCAGCGTTGAAGAAATAGGGACAGCGCTTGGGGGCTACACCTTC	CSVEEIGTALGGYTF
TRBV19	-	TRBJ2-7	-	TGTGCCAGTAGTATATCTCGGGGTGGCTACGAGCAGTACTTC	CASSISRGGYEQYF
TRBV30	-	TRBJ1-4	-	TGTGCCTGGAGCCCCCGGGATGAAAAACTGTTTTTT	CAWSPRDEKLFF
TRBV28	-	TRBJ1-5	once	TGTGCCAGCAGTTTATTTTTGGGGGGTAGCAATCAGCCCCAGCATTTT	CASSLFLGGSNQPQHF
TRBV7-9	-	TRBJ1-1	-	TGTGCCAGCAGCGGGAGGCTGGCTTTCTTT	CASSGRLAFF
TRBV7-7	TRBD2	TRBJ2-2	-	TGTGCCAGCAGGCCCGGGACTAGCGGACCCGGGGAGCTGTTTTTT	CASRPGTSGPGELFF
TRBV9	TRBD1	TRBJ1-1	few	TGTGCCAGCAGCGTAACGACAGGGGGCACTGAAGCTTTCTTT	CASSVTTGGTEAFF
TRBV7-2	TRBD1	TRBJ2-7	few	TGTGCCAGCAGCAGAGGGGCCGGACAGGGTCCGTACGAGCAGTACTTC	CASSRGAGQGPYEQYF
TRBV6-6	-	TRBJ1-5	-	TGTGCCAGCAGTTCGGACAACAATCAGCCCCAGCATTTT	CASSSDNNQPQHF
TRBV7-9	-	TRBJ1-1	few	TGTGCCAGCAGCTCCAGGGGTGGGGAGAACACTGAAGCTTTCTTT	CASSSRGGENTEAFF
TRBV30	-	TRBJ1-5	-	TGTGCCTGGAGCTCCGGGACATTCAATCAGCCCCAGCATTTT	CAWSSGTFNQPQHF
TRBV7-9	TRBD1	TRBJ1-4	many	TGTGCCAGCAGCTTAGCGGACAGGAAGGGTGAAAAACTGTTTTTT	CASSLADRKGEKLFF
TRBV28	TRBD1	TRBJ2-7	-	TGTGCCAGCAGTTCGGGACAGGACTACGAGCAGTACTTC	CASSSGQDYEQYF
TRBV29-1	TRBD1	TRBJ1-5	once	TGCAGCGCCGGACAGGGGACCCAGCCCCAGCATTTT	CSAGQGTQPQHF
TRBV11-2	-	TRBJ1-1	few	TGTGCCAGCAGCTGGAGCTGGAACACTGAAGCTTTCTTT	CASSWSWNTEAFF
TRBV10-1	-	TRBJ2-7	few	TGCGCCAGCAGTCTCGGCACACTAGGTAGCGAGCAGTACTTC	CASSLGTLGSEQYF
TRBV7-9	-	TRBJ1-3	-	TGTGCCAGCAGCTTTCTCACAGGCTCTGGAAACACCATATATTTT	CASSFLTGSGNTIYF
TRBV3-1/TRBV3-2	TRBD1	TRBJ2-7	-	TGTGCCAGCAGCCAAAATATAGGGGGCGGCGAGCAGTACTTC	CASSQNIGGGEQYF
TRBV10-3	-	TRBJ1-1	few	TGTGCCATCAGTGAGTCAGGGGACACTGAAGCTTTCTTT	CAISESGDTEAFF
TRBV6-5	-	TRBJ1-6	-	TGTGCCAGCAGGGACAGTTTCAATTCACCCCTCCACTTT	CASRDSFNSPLHF
TRBV5-1	-	TRBJ2-5	-	TGCGCCAGCAGCGCCGCTTCGGGCTTACAAAGGGGGACCCAGTACTTC	CASSAASGLQRGTQYF
TRBV12-3/TRBV12-4	-	TRBJ1-2	-	TGTGCCAGCAGTAGCGGTCGGTTCTATGGCTACACCTTC	CASSSGRFYGYTF
TRBV7-6	-	TRBJ1-3	-	TGTGCCAGCAGACAGGCGCAGAGCTCTGGAAACACCATATATTTT	CASRQAQSSGNTIYF
TRBV19	-	TRBJ2-5	-	TGTGCCAGTAGTATAGGTCCAGGGGAATTACAAGAGACCCAGTACTTC	CASSIGPGELQETQYF
TRBV6-6	-	TRBJ2-7	-	TGTGCCAGCAGCCCCCCCGGGGGCGAGCAGTACTTC	CASSPPGGEQYF
TRBV5-1	-	TRBJ1-1	once	TGCGCCAGCAGCCTCCACGGGTTGGGGAACACTGAAGCTTTCTTT	CASSLHGLGNTEAFF
TRBV27	-	TRBJ2-5	-	TGTGCCAGGGAGACGGGGGGCCCCCTCTACCAAGAGACCCAGTACTTC	CARETGGPLYQETQYF
TRBV7-2	TRBD2	TRBJ2-2	-	TGTGCCAGCACCCGAAGCGGGGTCACCGCCACCGGGGAGCTGTTTTTT	CASTRSGVTATGELFF